This note documents a single T cell receptor (beta chain) sequence. Its target is not known. The sample belongs to a study of T cell repertoires in cytomegalovirus infection. Study-level background: Matching HLA type, along with CMV infection, was indicated by public TCR beta signatures. Findings of the study overall: HLA-C-restricted CMV clonotypes gave the most frequent clonotype in two of eight donors.

V lost 5 bases, J lost 0 bases, and 7 bases stayed unmatched. CDR1 is SEHNR and CDR2 is FQNEAQ in the germline V gene (reference sequence). The CDR3 runs to 16 residues. Via MiXCR, TCRdb re-called the reads, giving one row per CDR3 protein. In the table there are approximately 73,000 distinct CDR3 sequences, approximately 39% of which are singletons. The sequence derives from a human donor in good health (CMV status not recorded). Some clones in this sample may be carry-over from other donors' samples. The sample here was CD8+ T cells from cultured PBMCs, taken from culture after CMV antigen stimulation. The chain carries TRBV7-9 and TRBJ2-1; 7 positions match TRBD1. This CDR3 reads CASSTRRDSSYNEQFF. In DNA, the CDR3 is TGTGCCAGCAGCACAAGACGGGACAGCTCCTACAATGAGCAGTTCTTC.